Sequencing of this TCR beta chain was carried out in a study of identical twins. Study-wide results and caveats: Out-of-frame alpha sequences shared by twins showed excess low generation probability.

The CDR3 loop spans 14 amino acids. In germline, CDR1 is MGHDK, CDR2 SYGVNS. Trimming removed 3 bases from V and 2 bases from J, with 9 bases in between. TCRdb processed the 5' RACE reads anew with MiXCR; each CDR3 protein has one entry. The top ten clones hold about 0.3% of a sample with 1.5 million to 2 million distinct CDR3 sequences, roughly 35% of them seen once. This clonotype was picked up a small number of times. The antigen is unknown. Source material: cord blood. The J gene is TRBJ2-3, the V gene TRBV25-1, with D possibly TRBD1 on 5 matching bases. The sequence was obtained from a newborn girl in good health. The chain's CDR3 is CASSDQGSTDTQYF. The CDR3 DNA sequence: TGTGCCAGCAGTGACCAGGGCTCCACAGATACGCAGTATTTT.